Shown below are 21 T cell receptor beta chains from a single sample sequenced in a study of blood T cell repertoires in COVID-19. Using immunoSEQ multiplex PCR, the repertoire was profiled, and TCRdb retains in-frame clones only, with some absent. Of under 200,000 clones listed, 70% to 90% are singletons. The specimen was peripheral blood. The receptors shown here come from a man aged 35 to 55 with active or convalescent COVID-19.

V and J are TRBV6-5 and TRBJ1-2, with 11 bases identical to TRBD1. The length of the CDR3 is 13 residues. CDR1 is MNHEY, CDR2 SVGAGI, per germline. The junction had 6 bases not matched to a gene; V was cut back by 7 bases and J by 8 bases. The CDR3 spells CASTGQGVFGYTF. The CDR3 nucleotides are TGTGCCAGCACGGGACAGGGGGTTTTCGGCTACACCTTC.

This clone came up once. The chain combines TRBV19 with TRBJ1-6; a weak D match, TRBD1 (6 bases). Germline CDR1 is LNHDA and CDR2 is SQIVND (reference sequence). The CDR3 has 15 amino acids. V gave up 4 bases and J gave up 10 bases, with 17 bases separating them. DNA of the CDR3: TGTGCCAGTAGTACCAACACAGGGCAGGAGTCACCCCTCCACTTT. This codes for CASSTNTGQESPLHF.

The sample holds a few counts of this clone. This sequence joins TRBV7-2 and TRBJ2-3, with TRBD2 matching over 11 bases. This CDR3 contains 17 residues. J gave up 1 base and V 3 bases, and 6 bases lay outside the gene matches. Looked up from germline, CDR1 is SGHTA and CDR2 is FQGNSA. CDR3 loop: CASSLASGGLGTDTQYF. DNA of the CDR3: TGTGCCAGCAGCTTGGCTAGCGGGGGGCTCGGCACAGATACGCAGTATTTT. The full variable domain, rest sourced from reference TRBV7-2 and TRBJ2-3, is GAGVSQSPSNKVTEKGKDVELRCDPISGHTALYWYRQSLGQGLEFLIYFQGNSAPDKSGLPSDRFSAERTGGSVSTLTIQRTQQEDSAVYLCASSLASGGLGTDTQYFGPGTRLTVL.

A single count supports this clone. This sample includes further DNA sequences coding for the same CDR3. CDR3 DNA sequence: TGTGCCAGCAGCTTAGGTGGGACTAGCGGGTCCACAGATACGCAGTATTTT. This encodes CASSLGGTSGSTDTQYF. V usage is TRBV7-9 and J usage is TRBJ2-3; the match to TRBD2 covers 12 bases. Germline V gene sequence: CDR1 SEHNR, CDR2 FQNEAQ (reference sequence). The CDR3 is made up of 17 amino acids. Unmatched junction bases numbered 4, after V lost 1 base and J lost 2 bases. Filled out from reference TRBV7-9 and TRBJ2-3, the complete variable domain reads DTGVSQNPRHKITKRGQNVTFRCDPISEHNRLYWYRQTLGQGPEFLTYFQNEAQLEKSRLLSDRFSAERPKGSFSTLEIQRTEQGDSAMYLCASSLGGTSGSTDTQYFGPGTRLTVL.

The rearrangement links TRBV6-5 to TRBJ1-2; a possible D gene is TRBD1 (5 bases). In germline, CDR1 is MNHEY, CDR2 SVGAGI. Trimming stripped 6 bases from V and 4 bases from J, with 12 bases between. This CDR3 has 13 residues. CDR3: CASSPQVTYGYTF. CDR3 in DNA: TGTGCCAGCAGCCCACAGGTTACCTATGGCTACACCTTC.

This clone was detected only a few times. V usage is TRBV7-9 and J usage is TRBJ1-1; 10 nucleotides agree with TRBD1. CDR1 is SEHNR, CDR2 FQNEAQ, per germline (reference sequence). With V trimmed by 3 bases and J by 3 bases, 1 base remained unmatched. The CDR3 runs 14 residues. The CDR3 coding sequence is TGTGCCAGCAGCTTTGGACAGGGGGACACTGAAGCTTTCTTT. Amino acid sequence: CASSFGQGDTEAFF.

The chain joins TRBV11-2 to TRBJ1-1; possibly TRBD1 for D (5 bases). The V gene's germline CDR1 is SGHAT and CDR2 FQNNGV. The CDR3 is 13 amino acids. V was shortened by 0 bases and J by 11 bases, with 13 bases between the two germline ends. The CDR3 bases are TGTGCCAGCAGCTTAGATCGGGCAGGGAAGGCTTTCTTT. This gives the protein CASSLDRAGKAFF.

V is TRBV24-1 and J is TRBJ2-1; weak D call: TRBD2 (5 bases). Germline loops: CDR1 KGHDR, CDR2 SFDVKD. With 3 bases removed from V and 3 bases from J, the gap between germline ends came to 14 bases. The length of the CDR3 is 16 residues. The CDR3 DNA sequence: TGTGCCACCAGTGATGCGGACTCGTCACTCTACAATGAGCAGTTCTTC. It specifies CATSDADSSLYNEQFF.

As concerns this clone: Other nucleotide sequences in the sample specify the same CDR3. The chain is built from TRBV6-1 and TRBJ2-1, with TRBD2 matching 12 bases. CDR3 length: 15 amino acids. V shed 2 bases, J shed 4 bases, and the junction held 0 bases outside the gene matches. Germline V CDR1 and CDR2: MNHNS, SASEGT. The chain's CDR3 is CASSELAGGYNEQFF. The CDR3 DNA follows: TGTGCCAGCAGTGAACTAGCGGGGGGGTACAATGAGCAGTTCTTC.

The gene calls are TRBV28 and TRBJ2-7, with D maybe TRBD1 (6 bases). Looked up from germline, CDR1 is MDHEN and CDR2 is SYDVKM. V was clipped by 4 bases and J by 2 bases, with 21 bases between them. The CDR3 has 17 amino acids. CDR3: CASSYTQGRGLTYEQYF. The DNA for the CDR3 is TGTGCCAGCAGTTATACGCAGGGCAGGGGCCTGACCTACGAGCAGTACTTC.

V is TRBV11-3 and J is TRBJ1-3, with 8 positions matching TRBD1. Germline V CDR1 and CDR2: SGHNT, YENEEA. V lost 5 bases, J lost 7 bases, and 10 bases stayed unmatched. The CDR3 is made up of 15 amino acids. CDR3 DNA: TGTGCCAGCAGCCGAGAGACAGGGGCGCGGAACACCATATATTTT. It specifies CASSRETGARNTIYF.

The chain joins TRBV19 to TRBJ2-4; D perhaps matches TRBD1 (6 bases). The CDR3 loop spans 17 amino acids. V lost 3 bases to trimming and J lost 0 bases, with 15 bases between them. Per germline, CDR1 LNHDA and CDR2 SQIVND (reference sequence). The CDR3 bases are TGTGCCAGTAGTATTGGTGCAGGGGATCTAGCCAAAAACATTCAGTACTTC. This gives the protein CASSIGAGDLAKNIQYF.

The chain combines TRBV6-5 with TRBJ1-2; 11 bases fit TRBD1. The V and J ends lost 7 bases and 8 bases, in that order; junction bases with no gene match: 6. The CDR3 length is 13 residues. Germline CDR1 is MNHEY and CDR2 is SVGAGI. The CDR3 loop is CASKTGQGVGYTF. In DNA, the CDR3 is TGTGCCAGCAAAACGGGACAGGGGGTAGGCTACACCTTC.

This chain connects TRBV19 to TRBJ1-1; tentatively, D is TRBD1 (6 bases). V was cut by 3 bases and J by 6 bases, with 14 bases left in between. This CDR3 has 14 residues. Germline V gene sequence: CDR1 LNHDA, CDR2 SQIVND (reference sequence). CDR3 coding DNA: TGTGCCAGTAGTATGCCAGGGGATAACCCTGAAGCTTTCTTT. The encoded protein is CASSMPGDNPEAFF. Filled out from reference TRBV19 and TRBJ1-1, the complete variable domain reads DGGITQSPKYLFRKEGQNVTLSCEQNLNHDAMYWYRQDPGQGLRLIYYSQIVNDFQKGDIAEGYSVSREKKESFPLTVTSAQKNPTAFYLCASSMPGDNPEAFFGQGTRLTVV.

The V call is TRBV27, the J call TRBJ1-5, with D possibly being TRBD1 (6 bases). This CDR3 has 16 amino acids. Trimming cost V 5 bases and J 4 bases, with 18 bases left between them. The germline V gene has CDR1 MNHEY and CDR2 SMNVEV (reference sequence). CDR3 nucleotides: TGTGCCAGCAGTCCACTTCAGGGGAAGCGAAATCAGCCCCAGCATTTT. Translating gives CASSPLQGKRNQPQHF.

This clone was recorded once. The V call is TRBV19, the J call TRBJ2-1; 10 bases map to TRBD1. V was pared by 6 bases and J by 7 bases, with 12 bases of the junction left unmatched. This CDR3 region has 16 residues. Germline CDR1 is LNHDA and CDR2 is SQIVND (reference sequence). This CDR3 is CASSSRAGTGVNEQFF. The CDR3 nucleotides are TGTGCCAGTAGCAGTAGGGCCGGGACAGGGGTGAATGAGCAGTTCTTC.

The CDR3 loop reads CATSTVRTGPLGEQYF. Here the CDR3 DNA reads TGTGCCACCAGCACCGTTCGGACTGGGCCGTTGGGGGAGCAGTACTTC. The chain links TRBV15 to TRBJ2-7; a weak D match, TRBD2 (5 bases). V lost 4 bases, J lost 7 bases, and 23 bases lay in between. This CDR3 contains 16 residues. The germline CDR1 and CDR2 sequences are LNHNV and YYDKDF (reference sequence).

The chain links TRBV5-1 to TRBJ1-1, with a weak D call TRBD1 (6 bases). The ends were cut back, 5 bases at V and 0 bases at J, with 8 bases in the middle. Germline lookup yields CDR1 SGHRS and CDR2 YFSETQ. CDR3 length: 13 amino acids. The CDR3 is CASRRDMNTEAFF. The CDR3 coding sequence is TGCGCCAGCAGAAGGGACATGAACACTGAAGCTTTCTTT.

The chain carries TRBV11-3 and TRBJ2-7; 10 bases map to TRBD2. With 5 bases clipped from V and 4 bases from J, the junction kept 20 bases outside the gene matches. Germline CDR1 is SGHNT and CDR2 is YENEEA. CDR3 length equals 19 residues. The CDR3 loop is CASSHPTGASGRAFYEQYF. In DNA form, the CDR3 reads TGTGCCAGCAGCCATCCGACAGGAGCCAGCGGGAGGGCCTTTTACGAGCAGTACTTC. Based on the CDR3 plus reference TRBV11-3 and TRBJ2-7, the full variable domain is EAGVVQSPRYKIIEKKQPVAFWCNPISGHNTLYWYLQNLGQGPELLIRYENEEAVDDSQLPKDRFSAERLKGVDSTLKIQPAELGDSAVYLCASSHPTGASGRAFYEQYFGPGTRLTVT.

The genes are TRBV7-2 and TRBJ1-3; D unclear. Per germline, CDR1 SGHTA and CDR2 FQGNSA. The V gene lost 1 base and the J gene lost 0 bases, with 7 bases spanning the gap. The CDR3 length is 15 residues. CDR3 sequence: CASSLGGNSGNTIYF. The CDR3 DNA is TGTGCCAGCAGCTTAGGAGGCAACTCTGGAAACACCATATATTTT.

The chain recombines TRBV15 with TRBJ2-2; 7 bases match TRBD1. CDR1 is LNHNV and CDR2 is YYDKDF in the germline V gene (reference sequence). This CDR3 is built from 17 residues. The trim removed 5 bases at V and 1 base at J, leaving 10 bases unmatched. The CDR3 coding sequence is TGTGCCACCAGCCGCCCCGAGGACAGGAAGAACACCGGGGAGCTGTTTTTT. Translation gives CATSRPEDRKNTGELFF. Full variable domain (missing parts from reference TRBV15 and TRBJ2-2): DAMVIQNPRYQVTQFGKPVTLSCSQTLNHNVMYWYQQKSSQAPKLLFHYYDKDFNNEADTPDNFQSRRPNTSFCFLDIRSPGLGDTAMYLCATSRPEDRKNTGELFFGEGSRLTVL.